The present T cell receptor beta chain was sequenced within a study of vaccination and CD4 T cells after COVID-19. Study-wide context: Cells were stimulated with overlapping spike peptide pools from SARS-CoV-2, HCoV-NL63, HCoV-OC43 and HCoV-229E. The authors gave control cultures a CEFX pool, an HIV-1 Nef pool, or no peptide.

With respect to this clonotype: Its target is unknown.

As to treatment: roughly ten-day PBMC culture with coronavirus spike peptide pools or control peptides (ViraFEST assay). Investigators obtained the unexposed donor's CD4+ T cells before the COVID-19 pandemic (2011-2018). CDR1 and CDR2 (germline): MRHNA, SNTAGT. The CDR3 is made up of 11 amino acids. V shed 5 bases and J shed 4 bases, with 4 bases lying between them. At the Johns Hopkins FTIC core, DNA taken from cultured CD4+ T cells was sequenced by way of the Oncomine TCR Beta short-read assay. From cultured CD4+ T cells, genomic DNA was extracted. TCRdb called the PCR reads again in MiXCR, with one record for every CDR3 protein. The sample has about 5,700 distinct CDR3 sequences; 30% to 35% are singletons. Study-wide points: Convalescent patients had a median roughly 84% of post-vaccine SARS-CoV-2-reactive clones that were detected only after vaccination, not before it.

The gene calls are TRBV6-4 and TRBJ2-3; D is unresolved. The TCR was taken from a human donor in good health. The sequenced material came from CD4+ T cells from blood, cultured in vitro. CDR3 sequence reads: CASSLADTQYF. Here the CDR3 DNA reads TGTGCCAGCAGTCTGGCAGATACGCAGTATTTT.